The rows below give T cell receptor beta chains drawn from one sample of a study of monozygotic twins with inflammatory bowel disease. TCRdb reprocessed the 5' RACE reads, with one entry per CDR3 protein and no DNA. Its table records some 300,000 distinct CDR3 sequences. Sequenced sample: blood. The source of these receptors is a human donor with ulcerative colitis or Crohn's disease, or a healthy co-twin of an affected twin (not recorded which). Each CDR3 is given with its conserved first and last residue.

j_gene: TRBJ2-7
len: 16
v_gene: TRBV6-1
CDR3aa: CASSEALRQQLYEQYF

j_gene: TRBJ2-5
len: 15
v_gene: TRBV6-5
CDR3aa: CASSSRTSGKETQYF

j_gene: TRBJ2-7
len: 12
v_gene: TRBV20-1
CDR3aa: CSVKGPSSEQYF

j_gene: TRBJ1-1
len: 15
v_gene: TRBV12-3/TRBV12-4
CDR3aa: CASGQGQPMNTEAFF

j_gene: TRBJ1-4
len: 12
v_gene: TRBV20-1
CDR3aa: CSARATNEKLFF

j_gene: TRBJ1-5
len: 14
v_gene: TRBV30
CDR3aa: CAWGDNWGRQPQHF

j_gene: TRBJ1-2
len: 14
v_gene: TRBV6-1
CDR3aa: CASSGGHLLYGYTF

j_gene: TRBJ2-1
len: 13
v_gene: TRBV3-1
CDR3aa: CASSQQGAYEQFF

j_gene: TRBJ2-1
len: 11
v_gene: TRBV3-1
CDR3aa: CASSQVGEQFF

j_gene: TRBJ2-1
len: 18
v_gene: TRBV4-3
CDR3aa: CASSQGVPGLAGGDEQFF

j_gene: TRBJ2-6
len: 19
v_gene: TRBV7-8
CDR3aa: CASSLLRGPDVSGANVLTF

j_gene: TRBJ1-2
len: 14
v_gene: TRBV6-1
CDR3aa: CASTHPGQGYGYTF

j_gene: TRBJ2-3
len: 15
v_gene: TRBV12-3/TRBV12-4
CDR3aa: CASSSNREGTDTQYF

j_gene: TRBJ1-3
len: 16
v_gene: TRBV7-8
CDR3aa: CASSSKGQHLGNTIYF

j_gene: TRBJ2-5
len: 16
v_gene: TRBV7-2
CDR3aa: CASSLGYLANQATQYF

j_gene: TRBJ2-1
len: 14
v_gene: TRBV20-1
CDR3aa: CSALTSGGYNEQFF

j_gene: TRBJ1-5
len: 14
v_gene: TRBV6-2/TRBV6-3
CDR3aa: CASSPGQGRQPQHF

j_gene: TRBJ1-1
len: 18
v_gene: TRBV12-3/TRBV12-4
CDR3aa: CASSLYNRGVTPNTEAFF

j_gene: TRBJ2-7
len: 15
v_gene: TRBV20-1
CDR3aa: CSARDASAISYEQYF

j_gene: TRBJ1-2
len: 14
v_gene: TRBV4-3
CDR3aa: CASSQDRRTREFTF

j_gene: TRBJ1-5
len: 15
v_gene: TRBV5-1
CDR3aa: CASSPGQTLNQPQHF